This T cell receptor beta chain emerged from a study of identical twins. This CDR3 region has 18 residues. About this clonotype: One junction end disagrees with the germline gene, perhaps due to a read error.

Template switching added a universal primer binding site, and final cDNA carried unique molecular identifiers. TCRdb analysed the 5' RACE reads with MiXCR anew, one entry per CDR3 protein. Among 570,000 or so distinct CDR3 sequences listed, more than 9% were seen once. These data also featured in a second study, about yellow fever vaccine responses in identical twins.

The gene calls are TRBV12-3 or TRBV12-4 and TRBJ2-3; 8 positions match TRBD2. The clonotype comes from a woman aged 18-30 years in good health. What was sequenced was PBMCs. CDR3 sequence: CTSCPPTGASGSTDTQYF. The CDR3 region has the DNA TGTACCAGCTGTCCACCCACGGGGGCTAGCGGGAGCACAGATACGCAGTATTTT.